The rows below give T cell receptor beta chains drawn from one sample of a study of chemoradiotherapy in HPV16-positive cancers. Profiled with immunoSEQ multiplex PCR; TCRdb holds only in-frame clones, not every one. The repertoire has several thousand clones, 85% to 95% of them found once; the top ten carry roughly 4%. Sampling was conducted from a patient who underwent chemoradiotherapy. The receptor source for this set is a human donor with HPV-associated anogenital cancer. Both conserved end residues are part of each CDR3. Each record gives: V gene, D gene, clone size, J gene, CDR3 DNA, CDR3 protein. D genes are given only for firm matches. The size of a clone is reported for some rows only, either as once, few or many, or as a class for expanded clones.

TRBV18	-	-	TRBJ1-5	TGTGCCAGCTCACAGGGGAATCAGCCCCAGCATTTT	CASSQGNQPQHF
TRBV27	TRBD1	-	TRBJ2-3	TGTGCCAGCAGGGGGGACAGGGCGTACACAGATACGCAGTATTTT	CASRGDRAYTDTQYF
TRBV10-2	-	-	TRBJ1-1	TGCGCCAGCAGTGATTGGGGGAACACTGAAGCTTTCTTT	CASSDWGNTEAFF
TRBV30	-	-	TRBJ2-2	TGTGCCTGGAGGCGATGGGCAATAACCGCGAACACCGGGGAGCTGTTTTTT	CAWRRWAITANTGELFF
TRBV29-1	TRBD2	-	TRBJ2-1	TGCAGCGTTGAAGATATGACGCGGGGGAGCTCCTACAATGAGCAGTTCTTC	CSVEDMTRGSSYNEQFF
TRBV5-4	-	-	TRBJ1-3	TGTGCCAGCAGCTTGGGCTACTCAGGGACCAGCTCTGGAAACACCATATATTTT	CASSLGYSGTSSGNTIYF
TRBV19	-	-	TRBJ1-5	TGTGCCAGTAGTATGCAAGGTGATAGCAATCAGCCCCAGCATTTT	CASSMQGDSNQPQHF
TRBV6-1	-	-	TRBJ2-5	TGTGCCAGCAGTGAAGGGACAGTTCAAGAGACCCAGTACTTC	CASSEGTVQETQYF
TRBV30	-	-	TRBJ1-1	TGTGCCTGGTGCATAGGGCAGGGGTCGGCTGAAGCTTTCTTT	CAWCIGQGSAEAFF
TRBV5-5	-	-	TRBJ2-7	TGTGCCAGCAGCTTGCTACAGGGACCCTACGAGCAGTACTTC	CASSLLQGPYEQYF
TRBV29-1	-	-	TRBJ2-5	TGCAGCGAAAGCTCGGGCAGGGCCGGGGAGACCCAGTACTTC	CSESSGRAGETQYF
TRBV6-5	-	-	TRBJ1-1	TGTGCCAGCACACAAACACAATGGACTGAAGCTTTCTTT	CASTQTQWTEAFF
TRBV7-2	TRBD1	-	TRBJ1-5	TGTGCCAGCACCCCAGGGGGGCAGGCCAGCAATCAGCCCCAGCATTTT	CASTPGGQASNQPQHF
TRBV5-1	-	-	TRBJ2-5	TGCGCCAGCAGCTTGTTGGGGGAGACCCAGTACTTC	CASSLLGETQYF
TRBV6-6	-	-	TRBJ2-5	TGTGCCAGCAGTGCGTACCAAGAGACCCAGTACTTC	CASSAYQETQYF
TRBV27	-	-	TRBJ2-3	TGTGCCAGCAGTTTAGACTCAGATACGCAGTATTTT	CASSLDSDTQYF
TRBV7-9	TRBD1	-	TRBJ1-1	TGTGCCAGCAGACCGGGGGGGGCAGGGGGCAACACTGAAGCTTTCTTT	CASRPGGAGGNTEAFF
TRBV1	-	-	TRBJ2-2	TGCACCAGCAGCCAAGTCGTAAACCTAGCGGGGGGGCATAGCGGGGAGCTGTTTTTT	CTSSQVVNLAGGHSGELFF
TRBV5-6	-	-	TRBJ1-6	TGTGCCAGCAGCCTAGTGTCGAGGGGGTTTAACTCACCCCTCCACTTT	CASSLVSRGFNSPLHF
TRBV28	-	-	TRBJ2-7	TGTGCCAGCAGGCCGGGGGGCCCTCTCTACGAGCAGTACTTC	CASRPGGPLYEQYF
TRBV5-4	TRBD1	once	TRBJ2-7	TGTGCCAGCAGCCCCCGGGACAGCCCTTACGAGCAGTACTTC	CASSPRDSPYEQYF
TRBV28	-	-	TRBJ2-5	TGTGCCAGCAGACGGCTAGCGTCAGAGACCCAGTACTTC	CASRRLASETQYF
TRBV6-4	-	-	TRBJ1-4	TGTGCCAGCAGTAAATTTCCAAGGGGCGATGGTGAAAAACTGTTTTTT	CASSKFPRGDGEKLFF
TRBV30	-	-	TRBJ1-6	TGTGCCTGGAAAGGGGGTAGCTCCTATAATTCACCCCTCCACTTT	CAWKGGSSYNSPLHF
TRBV7-6	-	once	TRBJ1-2	TGTGCCAGCAGCAAGGTAACTGAAACCTATGGCTACACCTTC	CASSKVTETYGYTF
TRBV18	-	-	TRBJ2-6	TGTGCCAGCTCACCAGTCTCCGTTGGGGCCAACGTCCTGACTTTC	CASSPVSVGANVLTF
TRBV2	-	-	TRBJ2-2	TGTGCCAGCAGAGGGAACACCGGGGAGCTGTTTTTT	CASRGNTGELFF
TRBV5-6	-	-	TRBJ1-5	TGTGCCAGCAGCGTGAATTGGGCCCCTACAGCCCAGCATTTT	CASSVNWAPTAQHF
TRBV6-6	-	-	TRBJ1-2	TGTGCCAGCAGTTTGCAAATGACAGATGGCTACACCTTC	CASSLQMTDGYTF
TRBV4-1	-	-	TRBJ2-5	TGCGCCAGCAGCCCCCAAGGGGAGACCCAGTACTTC	CASSPQGETQYF
TRBV28	-	-	TRBJ2-7	TGTGCCAGCGCCTTGACCCAAGCGATAGCGGCGGACGAGCAGTACTTC	CASALTQAIAADEQYF
TRBV9	-	-	TRBJ1-3	TGTGCCAGCAGCGTAGGGGGGACCTCTGGAAACACCATATATTTT	CASSVGGTSGNTIYF
TRBV5-6	-	-	TRBJ1-1	TGTGCCAGCAGCTTGGATTCCCTACGGACTGAAGCTTTCTTT	CASSLDSLRTEAFF
TRBV5-1	TRBD2	-	TRBJ2-2	TGCGCCAGCAGCTTGACTAGCGGGGAGTACACCGGGGAGCTGTTTTTT	CASSLTSGEYTGELFF
TRBV30	TRBD1	-	TRBJ2-7	TGTGCCTGGAGTGTAGGGACAGGGGTTGCGTACGAGCAGTACTTC	CAWSVGTGVAYEQYF
TRBV5-8	-	-	TRBJ2-1	TGTGCCAGCACCCTTTCAGGGAGGGGGTGGAATGAGCAGTTCTTC	CASTLSGRGWNEQFF